Following are 8 T cell receptor beta chains from one sample sequenced in a study of blood T cell repertoires in COVID-19 (dated by TCRdb to the early 2020s). Libraries were made using the immunoSEQ multiplex PCR assay. Not all clones reach the TCRdb copy of this immuneACCESS table, which keeps in-frame sequences only. Checked studies attribute under half of the gap to unresolved V genes and leave the rest unexplained. This sample holds approximately 220,000 clones; under 90% were observed only once. The ten largest clones represent roughly 2.5% of the sample. Sequenced sample: peripheral blood. The source of these receptors is a woman aged 35 to 49 with active or convalescent COVID-19.

V is TRBV29-1 and J is TRBJ2-3; maybe TRBD1 (7 bases). CDR1 SQVTM and CDR2 ANQGSEA come from the germline V gene. V was cut by 8 bases and J by 0 bases, with 15 bases left in between. CDR3 length equals 14 residues. CDR3 region: CSNRRDRSTDTQYF. CDR3 nucleotides: TGCAGCAACCGGAGGGACAGAAGCACAGATACGCAGTATTTT.

The chain links TRBV15 to TRBJ2-4; possible D gene TRBD1, 6 bases. Trimming took off 5 bases at V and 2 bases at J, with 19 bases between the two ends. The CDR3 consists of 17 residues. CDR1 and CDR2 from the germline V gene are LNHNV and YYDKDF (reference sequence). CDR3: CATSRHQRGMTKNIQYF. In DNA form, the CDR3 reads TGTGCCACCAGCCGCCACCAAAGGGGGATGACCAAAAACATTCAGTACTTC.

This clone was counted between two and nine times. This chain's CDR3 is CASNPLAGGVYEQFF. CDR3 coding DNA: TGTGCCAGCAATCCTCTAGCGGGAGGAGTGTATGAGCAGTTCTTC. J is TRBJ2-1 and V is TRBV14; 11 positions match TRBD2. CDR1 SGHDN and CDR2 FVKESK come from the germline V gene. There are 15 residues in the CDR3. J was trimmed by 8 bases and V by 7 bases; bases with no gene match: 10.

This sequence joins TRBV19 and TRBJ2-7, with 7 nucleotides matching TRBD1. The CDR3 has 14 amino acids. Per the germline V gene, CDR1 is LNHDA and CDR2 is SQIVND (reference sequence). V dropped 6 bases and J dropped 2; count of bases not matched to a gene: 7. The CDR3 nucleotides are TGTGCCAGTAGCAATACAGGGGATGCCTACGAGCAGTACTTC. It codes for CASSNTGDAYEQYF.

The rearrangement joins TRBV28 to TRBJ1-6; D is perhaps TRBD1 (5 bases). This CDR3 contains 16 residues. V lost 3 bases to trimming and J lost 8 bases, with 17 bases between them. CDR1 is MDHEN and CDR2 is SYDVKM in the germline V gene. DNA of the CDR3: TGTGCCAGCAGTTTGGGAGGGGCAGGGTTGGATTCACCCCTCCACTTT. This gives the protein CASSLGGAGLDSPLHF.

The chain recombines TRBV19 with TRBJ1-5; no clear D gene. The V gene lost 2 bases and the J gene lost 3 bases, with 11 bases spanning the gap. CDR3 length equals 15 residues. Per germline, CDR1 LNHDA and CDR2 SQIVND (reference sequence). The CDR3 loop is CASSILRQNNQPQHF. The CDR3 DNA sequence: TGTGCCAGTAGTATATTGCGGCAGAACAATCAGCCCCAGCATTTT.

The V and J genes are TRBV6-1 and TRBJ1-4, with TRBD1 matching 8 bases. Germline trimming cut 0 bases from V and 8 bases from J; bases unmatched to any gene: 5. The germline V gene encodes CDR1 MNHNS and CDR2 SASEGT. This CDR3 region has 15 residues. This CDR3 is CASSEALQGVEKLFF. For the CDR3, the DNA is TGTGCCAGCAGTGAAGCTCTACAGGGGGTAGAAAAACTGTTTTTT.

J is TRBJ1-2 and V is TRBV19; weak D call: TRBD1 (6 bases). V lost 5 bases and J lost 5, with 18 bases in between. The CDR3 contains 15 residues. Germline CDR1 is LNHDA and CDR2 is SQIVND (reference sequence). The CDR3 sequence: CASSSHRVGAYGYTF. CDR3 DNA: TGTGCCAGTAGTTCTCACAGGGTAGGAGCTTATGGCTACACCTTC.